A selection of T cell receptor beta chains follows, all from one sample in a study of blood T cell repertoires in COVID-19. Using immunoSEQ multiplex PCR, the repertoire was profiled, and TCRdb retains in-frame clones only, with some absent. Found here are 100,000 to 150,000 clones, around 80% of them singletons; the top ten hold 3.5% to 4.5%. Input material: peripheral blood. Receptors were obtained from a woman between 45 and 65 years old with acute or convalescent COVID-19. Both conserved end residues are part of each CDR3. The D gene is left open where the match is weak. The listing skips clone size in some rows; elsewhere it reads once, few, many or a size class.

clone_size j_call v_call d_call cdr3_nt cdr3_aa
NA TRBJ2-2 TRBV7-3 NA TGTGCCAGCAGCTTCTCCGGGAACACCGGGGAGCTGTTTTTT CASSFSGNTGELFF
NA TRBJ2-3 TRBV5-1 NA TGCGCCAGCTCAACTGCGGGACCCCGCACAGATACGCAGTATTTT CASSTAGPRTDTQYF
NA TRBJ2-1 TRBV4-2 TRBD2 TGTGCCAGCAGCCAAGATCTACGTCGGCGGGGGGGCGTCGATGAGCAGTTCTTC CASSQDLRRRGGVDEQFF
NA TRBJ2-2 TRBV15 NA TGTGCCACCAGCAAGGGACAGAACACCGGGGAGCTGTTTTTT CATSKGQNTGELFF
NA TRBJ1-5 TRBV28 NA TGTGCCAGCACCCGAGGGGTGGGGGCGGGCAATCAGCCCCAGCATTTT CASTRGVGAGNQPQHF
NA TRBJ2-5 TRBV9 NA TGTGCCAGCAGCGTGGGGGGACGCCAAGAGACCCAGTACTTC CASSVGGRQETQYF
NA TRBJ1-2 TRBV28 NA TGTGCCAGCAGTGACACAGGGATCAGCTATGGCTACACCTTC CASSDTGISYGYTF
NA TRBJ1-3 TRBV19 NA TGTGCCAGTAGGTCCAGCTCTGGAAACACCATATATTTT CASRSSSGNTIYF
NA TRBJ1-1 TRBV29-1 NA TGCAGCGCCGGAAACAGGCTAGGGGAAGAAGCTTTCTTT CSAGNRLGEEAFF
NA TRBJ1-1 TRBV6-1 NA TGTGCCAGCAGTGAAGTCCGGAACACTGAAGCTTTCTTT CASSEVRNTEAFF
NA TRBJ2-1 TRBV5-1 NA TGCGCCAGCAGCAAAGAGGTTGGCTATCCCTTTGAGCAGTTCTTC CASSKEVGYPFEQFF
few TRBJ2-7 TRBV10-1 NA TGCGCCAGCAGTGAGGGACTGGGCTACGAGCAGTACTTC CASSEGLGYEQYF
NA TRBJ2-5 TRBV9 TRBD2 TGTGCCAGCAGCGTAGGGACTAGTGCGGAGACCCAGTACTTC CASSVGTSAETQYF
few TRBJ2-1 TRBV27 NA TGTGCCAGCAGTTTGCGCAGGACGGAGGAGTTCTTC CASSLRRTEEFF
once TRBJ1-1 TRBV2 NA TGTGCCAGCAGGTTAGGTTTTCAGGGAAAGACTGAAGCTTTCTTT CASRLGFQGKTEAFF
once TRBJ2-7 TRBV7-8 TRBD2 TGTGCCAGCAGCACCCGGTTAGCGGGGAACTACGAGCAGTACTTC CASSTRLAGNYEQYF
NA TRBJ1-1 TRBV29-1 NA TGCAGCGTGGGCAGGCACAGAGGGGGTTGGGGTAACACTGAAGCTTTCTTT CSVGRHRGGWGNTEAFF
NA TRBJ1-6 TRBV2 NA TGTGCCAGCAGTGGGCGGAGGCTTGGATCACCCCTCCACTTT CASSGRRLGSPLHF
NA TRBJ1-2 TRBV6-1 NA TGTGCCAGCAGTGAAGGACAGGCTAACTATGGCTACACCTTC CASSEGQANYGYTF
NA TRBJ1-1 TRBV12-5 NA TGTGCTAGTGGTCAAATCTCCGGGACACAAGCTTTCTTT CASGQISGTQAFF
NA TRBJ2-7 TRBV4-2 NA TGTGCCAGCAGCCAAGAGAAATCAGCAGGGTCCTACGAGCAGTACTTC CASSQEKSAGSYEQYF
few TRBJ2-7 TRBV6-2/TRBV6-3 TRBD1 TGTGCCAGCAGTTACGGGGACAGAGCCCTCTACGAGCAGTACTTC CASSYGDRALYEQYF
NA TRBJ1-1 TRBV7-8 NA TGTGCCAGCAGCTTAGCCCAGGGAACTGAAGCTTTCTTT CASSLAQGTEAFF
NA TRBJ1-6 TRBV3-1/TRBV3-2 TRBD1 TGTGCCAGCAGCCAGGACAGGGGCTCCCCAAATTCACCCCTCCACTTT CASSQDRGSPNSPLHF
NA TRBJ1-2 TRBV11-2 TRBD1 TGTGCCAGCAGCACTGGGACAGGCGGAGGCTATGGCTACACCTTC CASSTGTGGGYGYTF
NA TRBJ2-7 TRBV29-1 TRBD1 TGCAGAATCCGGGACAGGGCACACGAGCAGTACTTC CRIRDRAHEQYF
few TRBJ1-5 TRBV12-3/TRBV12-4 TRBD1 TGTGCCAGCAGGGGACAGGGAGATCAGCCCCAGCATTTT CASRGQGDQPQHF
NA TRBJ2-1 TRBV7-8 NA TGTGCCAGCAGCTTAGACAGGGCCTGGGGTAATGAGCAGTTCTTC CASSLDRAWGNEQFF
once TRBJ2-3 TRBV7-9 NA TGTGCCAGCAGCTTAGTGGGAGAACGAATCACAGATACGCAGTATTTT CASSLVGERITDTQYF
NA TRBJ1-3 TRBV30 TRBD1 TGTGCCTGGAGTCTACAGGGGCCTGGAAACACCATATATTTT CAWSLQGPGNTIYF